This passage covers 10 T cell receptor beta chains from one sample sequenced in a study of control samples from healthy donors and cancer patients. Sequencing was performed with immunoSEQ multiplex PCR; in TCRdb, only in-frame clones are kept and a portion is missing. The sample lists over 150,000 clones, 90% occurring once. Sequencing was carried out using blood. These receptors were taken from a woman aged 45-65 years in good health.

This chain uses TRBV5-4 with TRBJ1-1; D is undetermined. In germline, CDR1 is SGHNT, CDR2 YYREEE (reference sequence). The CDR3 runs to 13 residues. V lost 0 bases and J lost 4, with 7 bases in between. The CDR3 protein is CASSLAIPTEAFF. As DNA, the CDR3 is TGTGCCAGCAGCTTGGCCATACCCACTGAAGCTTTCTTT.

The V gene is TRBV7-2, the J gene TRBJ1-1; D is unresolved. Per the germline V gene, CDR1 is SGHTA and CDR2 is FQGNSA. Between the trimmed V and J ends, which lost 6 bases and 1 base, there was a span of 3 bases. The CDR3 length is 11 residues. CDR3 residues: CASRQNTEAFF. Here the CDR3 DNA reads TGTGCCAGCAGGCAGAACACTGAAGCTTTCTTT. The full variable domain, rest sourced from reference TRBV7-2 and TRBJ1-1, is GAGVSQSPSNKVTEKGKDVELRCDPISGHTALYWYRQSLGQGLEFLIYFQGNSAPDKSGLPSDRFSAERTGGSVSTLTIQRTQQEDSAVYLCASRQNTEAFFGQGTRLTVV.

This sequence joins TRBV5-4 and TRBJ2-7; the D is unclear. There are 12 residues in the CDR3. CDR1 and CDR2 from the germline V gene are SGHNT and YYREEE (reference sequence). Trimming removed 3 bases from V and 8 bases from J, with 12 bases in between. CDR3: CASSSDHGQQYF. The CDR3 region has the DNA TGTGCCAGCAGCTCGGACCACGGGCAGCAGTACTTC. The full variable domain, in which reference TRBV5-4 and TRBJ2-7 provide the parts outside the CDR3, is ETGVTQSPTHLIKTRGQQVTLRCSSQSGHNTVSWYQQALGQGPQFIFQYYREEENGRGNFPPRFSGLQFPNYSSELNVNALELDDSALYLCASSSDHGQQYFGPGTRLTVT.

The chain carries TRBV27 and TRBJ1-3; TRBD1 matches at 7 bases. The germline CDR1 and CDR2 sequences are MNHEY and SMNVEV (reference sequence). The CDR3 runs 16 residues. V lost 4 bases to trimming and J lost 4 bases; unmatched junction nucleotides: 10. CDR3 residues: CASSSHRGTYGNTIYF. DNA for the CDR3: TGTGCCAGCAGTTCCCACAGGGGAACGTACGGAAACACCATATATTTT.

The chain links TRBV5-1 to TRBJ2-1; no reliable D call. The V and J ends lost 2 bases and 4 bases respectively, with 10 bases between them. Germline-derived CDR1 and CDR2 are SGHRS and YFSETQ. The CDR3 loop spans 14 amino acids. The CDR3 sequence: CASSFLSEYNEQFF. The CDR3 DNA follows: TGCGCCAGCAGCTTTCTATCGGAGTACAATGAGCAGTTCTTC. The variable domain in full, completed from reference TRBV5-1 and TRBJ2-1, reads KAGVTQTPRYLIKTRGQQVTLSCSPISGHRSVSWYQQTPGQGLQFLFEYFSETQRNKGNFPGRFSGRQFSNSRSEMNVSTLELGDSALYLCASSFLSEYNEQFFGPGTRLTVL.

This chain uses TRBV5-1 with TRBJ2-1, with 7 bases that match TRBD1. The CDR3 runs 16 residues. Germline V lookup: CDR1 SGHRS, CDR2 YFSETQ. The V segment lost 4 bases and the J segment 1 base; nucleotides outside the gene matches: 8. The CDR3 coding sequence is TGCGCCAGCAGCCTCCAGACAGGGCCTTCCTACAATGAGCAGTTCTTC. Amino acids: CASSLQTGPSYNEQFF. The variable domain in full, completed from reference TRBV5-1 and TRBJ2-1, reads KAGVTQTPRYLIKTRGQQVTLSCSPISGHRSVSWYQQTPGQGLQFLFEYFSETQRNKGNFPGRFSGRQFSNSRSEMNVSTLELGDSALYLCASSLQTGPSYNEQFFGPGTRLTVL.

There are a few counts of this clone. The V and J genes are TRBV6-6 and TRBJ2-2; D is unresolved. The CDR3 is 14 residues long. Trimming took off 5 bases at V and 3 bases at J, with 10 bases between the two ends. Germline V gives CDR1 MNHNY, CDR2 SVGAGI (reference sequence). The DNA for the CDR3 is TGTGCCAGCAGTCCTCGACGGGACACCGGGGAGCTGTTTTTT. It is translated as CASSPRRDTGELFF.

The gene calls are TRBV19 and TRBJ2-1, with 8 positions matching TRBD1. Germline CDR1 reads LNHDA; CDR2 reads SQIVND (reference sequence). V was clipped by 8 bases and J by 15 bases; unmatched bases: 12. CDR3 length: 12 residues. The CDR3 sequence is CASRYDRGTMFF. CDR3 DNA sequence: TGTGCCAGTCGCTACGACAGGGGTACGATGTTCTTC.

Regarding this clone: The same CDR3 arises from other DNA sequences in this sample as well. The gene calls are TRBV5-6 and TRBJ1-1; D call uncertain. V gave up 4 bases and J gave up 1 base, with 8 bases separating them. The CDR3 is 13 amino acids. Germline V CDR1 and CDR2: SGHDT, YYEEEE. CDR3 in DNA: TGTGCCAGCAGCCCCGCCGCGAACACTGAAGCTTTCTTT. It translates to CASSPAANTEAFF.

This chain connects TRBV5-4 to TRBJ2-7; 8 bases map to TRBD1. V trimming: 0 bases; J trimming: 3 bases; junction bases outside the gene matches: 2. Germline loops: CDR1 SGHNT, CDR2 YYREEE (reference sequence). CDR3 length: 14 amino acids. DNA for the CDR3: TGTGCCAGCAGCTTGGACAGGGGGAACTACGAGCAGTACTTC. Translated, it gives CASSLDRGNYEQYF.